These 18 T cell receptor beta chains were all obtained from the same sample, sequenced in a study of T cell responses to AZD1222 COVID-19 vaccine (dated by TCRdb to about 2021). This sample's time point label indicates: about 28 days (+/-7) after the second vaccine dose. In light of the paper, this sample's treatment or condition label describes: meningococcal conjugate vaccine given as trial control. Libraries came from the immunoSEQ multiplex PCR assay. What TCRdb holds here is the immuneACCESS table cut down to in-frame rearrangements. Part of the clones is not present; checked against another copy, under half of the missing clones reflect an unresolved V gene, and the others are unexplained. In all, the sample holds around 130,000 clones, and 75% to 95% of those were seen once. Of the sample, roughly 7.6% is held by the ten largest clones. The sample here was peripheral blood, taken 28 days after the second dose of the MenACWY control vaccine. The receptors originated from an adult who received the MenACWY meningococcal vaccine as a control.

This clone was seen just once. The chain employs TRBV19 and TRBJ1-6, with a weak D call TRBD1 (6 bases). The germline CDR1 and CDR2 sequences are LNHDA and SQIVND (reference sequence). This CDR3 is built from 16 residues. V shed 0 bases and J shed 2 bases, with 8 bases lying between them. The DNA for the CDR3 is TGTGCCAGTAGTATAGATTGGACAGCCTATAATTCACCCCTCCACTTT. Its translation: CASSIDWTAYNSPLHF.

The V and J genes are TRBV3-1 (or the pseudogene TRBV3-2) and TRBJ2-3; the match to TRBD2 covers 10 bases. This CDR3 region has 15 residues. Germline V lookup: CDR1 LGHDT, CDR2 YNNKEL (reference sequence). After removal of 4 bases from V and 3 bases from J, the junction contained 4 bases not matched to a gene. The CDR3 sequence is CASSPGTSVTDTQYF. Here the CDR3 DNA reads TGTGCCAGCAGCCCCGGGACTAGCGTAACAGATACGCAGTATTTT.

J is TRBJ1-5 and V is TRBV28; D unclear. This CDR3 contains 14 residues. Germline-derived CDR1 and CDR2 are MDHEN and SYDVKM. V lost 3 bases to trimming and J lost 7 bases, with 13 bases between them. The CDR3 protein is CASSLGGSRQPQHF. The CDR3 DNA is TGTGCCAGCAGTTTGGGTGGAAGCAGGCAGCCCCAGCATTTT.

This chain connects TRBV7-2 to TRBJ2-7; TRBD2 matches 15 bases. The V gene end was trimmed by 1 base and the J gene end by 7 bases; junction bases not matched to a gene: 8. Germline V lookup: CDR1 SGHTA, CDR2 FQGNSA. The CDR3 totals 17 residues. The CDR3 spells CASSLGTSGRAQFEQYF. In DNA form, the CDR3 reads TGTGCCAGCAGCTTAGGGACTAGCGGGAGGGCCCAATTTGAGCAGTACTTC.

This clone came up once. The J gene is TRBJ2-1, the V gene TRBV23-1, with D unresolved. TRBV23-1 is labeled an ORF, and its function is uncertain. Trimming pared 0 bases from V and 2 bases from J, leaving 8 bases between. The CDR3 totals 15 residues. CDR3 protein: CASSQSYTPYNEQFF. As DNA, the CDR3 is TGCGCCAGCAGTCAATCGTATACTCCCTACAATGAGCAGTTCTTC.

This chain links TRBV15 with TRBJ1-1; 10 nucleotides line up with TRBD1. The germline gives CDR1 LNHNV, CDR2 YYDKDF (reference sequence). V lost 5 bases to trimming and J lost 5 bases; unmatched junction nucleotides: 8. There are 15 residues in the CDR3. CDR3 sequence reads: CATSADRGRNTEAFF. Written as DNA, the CDR3 is TGTGCCACCAGCGCAGACAGGGGGCGAAATACTGAAGCTTTCTTT.

The chain combines TRBV7-2 with TRBJ2-5; TRBD1 matches at 10 bases. The CDR3 is 14 residues long. Trimming took 5 bases from V and 1 from J; bases not matched to a gene: 1. The V gene's germline CDR1 is SGHTA and CDR2 FQGNSA. The CDR3 DNA reads TGTGCCAGCAGCCGGGACAGGGGCCAAGAGACCCAGTACTTC. This codes for CASSRDRGQETQYF.

The chain couples TRBV27 to TRBJ2-3, with TRBD2 matching over 9 bases. Losses at the gene ends were 1 base for V and 3 bases for J; bases not matched to a gene: 2. The CDR3 consists of 15 residues. The germline V gene has CDR1 MNHEY and CDR2 SMNVEV (reference sequence). This CDR3 reads CASSLFLAGTDTQYF. CDR3 in DNA: TGTGCCAGCAGTTTATTTCTAGCGGGAACAGATACGCAGTATTTT.

The chain couples TRBV7-2 to TRBJ1-2; D not certain. V was trimmed by 0 bases and J by 0 bases, leaving 2 bases between them. CDR1 and CDR2 (germline): SGHTA, FQGNSA. The CDR3 contains 13 residues. This CDR3 reads CASSLAPNYGYTF. In DNA, the CDR3 is TGTGCCAGCAGCTTAGCCCCTAACTATGGCTACACCTTC.

V and J are TRBV6-6 and TRBJ1-2; maybe TRBD1 (6 bases). Trimming left V 0 bases short and J 7 bases short, with 15 bases between. Germline V gene sequence: CDR1 MNHNY, CDR2 SVGAGI (reference sequence). The CDR3 runs 15 residues. The CDR3, as DNA: TGTGCCAGCAGTTACTCCCCTGCGGGGGGCAGTGGCTACACCTTC. Its protein is CASSYSPAGGSGYTF.

This chain connects TRBV13 to TRBJ1-3; possibly TRBD1 for D (5 bases). CDR3 length equals 17 residues. Trimming shortened V by 4 bases and J by 2 bases, and 18 bases separated the two germline ends. Germline V lookup: CDR1 PRHDT, CDR2 FYEKMQ (reference sequence). The DNA of the CDR3 is TGTGCCAGCAGCTCGGGCCTGGGGGGGATAACTGGAAACACCATATATTTT. This codes for CASSSGLGGITGNTIYF. Full variable domain (outside the CDR3, taken from reference TRBV13 and TRBJ1-3): AAGVIQSPRHLIKEKRETATLKCYPIPRHDTVYWYQQGPGQDPQFLISFYEKMQSDKGSIPDRFSAQQFSDYHSELNMSSLELGDSALYFCASSSGLGGITGNTIYFGEGSWLTVV.

In DNA form, the CDR3 reads TGTGCCAGCAGTGCGGGACAGGGGGCTACAGATACGCAGTATTTT. Amino acids: CASSAGQGATDTQYF. The genes are TRBV3-1 (or the pseudogene TRBV3-2) and TRBJ2-3; 12 positions match TRBD1. Germline-derived CDR1 and CDR2 are LGHDT and YNNKEL (reference sequence). This CDR3 is built from 15 residues. The junction had 4 bases not matched to a gene; V was cut back by 6 bases and J by 3 bases.

The chain carries TRBV9 and TRBJ2-2; TRBD2 matches at 11 bases. Losses at the gene ends were 2 bases for V and 6 bases for J; bases not matched to a gene: 6. In germline, CDR1 is SGDLS, CDR2 YYNGEE. The CDR3 has 16 residues. CDR3 loop: CASSVQPSGGPGELFF. The CDR3, as DNA: TGTGCCAGCAGCGTCCAGCCTAGCGGGGGGCCCGGGGAGCTGTTTTTT.

The chain has TRBV5-6 and TRBJ2-4; D may be TRBD1 (6 bases). The CDR3 length is 17 residues. V was clipped by 0 bases and J by 0 bases, with 13 bases between them. Germline V CDR1 and CDR2: SGHDT, YYEEEE. DNA for the CDR3: TGTGCCAGCAGCTTGGAAGGACAGCTCCTAGCCAAAAACATTCAGTACTTC. Protein product: CASSLEGQLLAKNIQYF.

This chain joins TRBV12-1 and TRBJ2-1; the table's D call TRBD2 went unverified against the DNA. TRBV12-1 counts as a pseudogene. The CDR3 is 14 amino acids. Here the CDR3 reads CASSLPPVVDEQFF. For the CDR3, the DNA is TGTGCCAGCAGCTTGCCCCCGGTAGTCGATGAGCAGTTCTTC.

The chain couples TRBV19 to TRBJ2-5, with 7 bases aligning to TRBD2. This CDR3 has 13 residues. Losses at the gene ends were 10 bases for V and 5 bases for J; bases not matched to a gene: 10. CDR1 is LNHDA, CDR2 SQIVND, per germline (reference sequence). CDR3 loop: CATSGTRGETQYF. CDR3 DNA: TGTGCCACCAGCGGGACCCGTGGGGAGACCCAGTACTTC.

The CDR3 reads CASSPRLAGTNEQFF. CDR3 nucleotide sequence: TGTGCCAGCAGCCCGAGACTAGCGGGTACCAATGAGCAGTTCTTC. The genes are TRBV3-1 (or the pseudogene TRBV3-2) and TRBJ2-1; 10 nucleotides match TRBD2. From germline, CDR1 is LGHDT and CDR2 YNNKEL (reference sequence). The CDR3 is 15 residues long. Trimming took 4 bases from V and 6 from J; bases not matched to a gene: 6.

This clone has a handful of counts. V usage is TRBV6-2 or TRBV6-3 and J usage is TRBJ1-1, with D unresolved. The CDR3 extends over 16 amino acids. Germline V gene data show CDR1 as MNHEY and CDR2 as SVGEGT. V was shortened by 0 bases and J by 0 bases, with 11 bases between the two germline ends. As DNA, the CDR3 is TGTGCCAGCAGTTACTCGATTAGCAGCATGAACACTGAAGCTTTCTTT. Amino acid sequence: CASSYSISSMNTEAFF.